This T cell receptor (beta chain) appears in the sequencing data of a study of T cell changes during pregnancy in multiple sclerosis (dated by TCRdb to between 2019 and 2020). At the level of the whole study: The study examined how the T cell repertoire changed over the course of pregnancy in women with multiple sclerosis.

The library was generated by the immunoSEQ multiplex PCR assay. What TCRdb holds here is the immuneACCESS table cut down to in-frame rearrangements. Part of the clones is not present; checked against another copy, under half of the missing clones reflect an unresolved V gene, and the others are unexplained. The sample table records approximately 50,000 clones; approximately 94% of these occur just once. The ten largest clones represent roughly 0.32% of the sample. Trimming at the junction amounts to 2 bases on V and 7 bases on J, and the germline ends lie 9 bases apart. The germline V gene (reference sequence) supplies CDR1 GTSNPN and CDR2 SVGIG. The CDR3 has 12 amino acids, counting the end cysteine and phenylalanine. The kept DNA is CDR3 alone, 36 bases in frame from the first base. As to this clone: No cognate antigen has been identified for it. No qualities accompany the bases; no much larger clone lies one base away.

The chain couples TRBV30 to TRBJ2-1; the D gene is unclear. The origin of this receptor is a female donor with multiple sclerosis, enrolled in a pregnancy study. Sequencing used CD4+ T cells from peripheral blood mononuclear cells, obtained in the third trimester of pregnancy. The nucleotides read TGTGCCTGGAGTCCCCTCAGGAATGAGCAGTTCTTC. Protein translation: CAWSPLRNEQFF.